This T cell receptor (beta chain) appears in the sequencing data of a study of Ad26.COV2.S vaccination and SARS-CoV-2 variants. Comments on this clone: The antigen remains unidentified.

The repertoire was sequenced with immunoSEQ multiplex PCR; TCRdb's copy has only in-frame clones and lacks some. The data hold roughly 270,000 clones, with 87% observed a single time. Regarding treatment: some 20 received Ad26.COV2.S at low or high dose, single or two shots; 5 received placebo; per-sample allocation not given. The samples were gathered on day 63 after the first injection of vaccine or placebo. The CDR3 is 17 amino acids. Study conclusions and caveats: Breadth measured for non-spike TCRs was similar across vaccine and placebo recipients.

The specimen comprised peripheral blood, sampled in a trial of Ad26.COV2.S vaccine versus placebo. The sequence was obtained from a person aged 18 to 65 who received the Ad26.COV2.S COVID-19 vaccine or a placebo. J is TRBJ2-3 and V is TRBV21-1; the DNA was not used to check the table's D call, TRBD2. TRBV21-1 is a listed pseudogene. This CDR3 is CASSNPRASESTDTQYF. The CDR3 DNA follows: TGTGCCAGCAGCAACCCACGGGCTAGCGAAAGCACAGATACGCAGTATTTT.